The 10 T cell receptor beta chains below all came from one sample that was sequenced in a study of blood T cell repertoires in COVID-19. Some clones are missing from TCRdb's copy, which holds only in-frame ones; the method was immunoSEQ multiplex PCR. In the table there are around 140,000 clones, approximately 87% of which are singletons. Sequencing was carried out using peripheral blood. These receptors were collected from a man in his forties or fifties with active COVID-19.

About this clone: Mismatch with germline at one junction end may stem from a read error. V is TRBV6-4 and J is TRBJ2-3, with 8 bases identical to TRBD1. The CDR3 has 15 residues. Germline V gene lookup returns CDR1 MRHNA and CDR2 SNTAGT. The CDR3 DNA follows: TGTGCCAGCAGTATTCAGTCAGGGGGCACGGATACGCAGTATTTT. Protein sequence: CASSIQSGGTDTQYF.

The V gene is TRBV7-2, the J gene TRBJ2-7; 10 nucleotides agree with TRBD1. In germline, CDR1 is SGHTA, CDR2 FQGNSA. J lost 1 base, V lost 1 base, and 4 bases had no gene match. This CDR3 has 16 residues. CDR3 sequence (DNA): TGTGCCAGCAGCTTAGTCCCGGGACAGGGGTCCTACGAGCAGTACTTC. Amino acids: CASSLVPGQGSYEQYF.

This clone has a single count. This chain connects TRBV4-2 to TRBJ1-1, with TRBD1 as a possible D gene (5 bases). Per germline, CDR1 LGHNA and CDR2 YNFKEQ. This CDR3 is 14 amino acids long. V gave up 0 bases and J gave up 4 bases, with 9 bases separating them. This CDR3 is CASSQDRAITEAFF. The CDR3 DNA reads TGTGCCAGCAGCCAAGACAGGGCAATCACTGAAGCTTTCTTT.

Only one count was recorded for this clone. V gene TRBV5-8 combines with J gene TRBJ1-6; 7 bases are a match to TRBD1. Trimming removed 4 bases from V and 6 bases from J; junction bases left unmatched: 7. Germline V gene lookup returns CDR1 SGHTS and CDR2 YDEGEE. The CDR3 sequence is 15 residues long. The CDR3 protein is CASSQWTGLNSPLHF. DNA for the CDR3: TGTGCCAGCAGCCAATGGACAGGACTTAATTCACCCCTCCACTTT.

As DNA, the CDR3 is TGTGCCAGCAGCCGCACCCCGGGACAGGGCAATTCCATGTACACTGAAGCTTTCTTT. This translates into CASSRTPGQGNSMYTEAFF. The chain carries TRBV3-1 (or the pseudogene TRBV3-2) and TRBJ1-1; 9 bases align to TRBD1. Germline V gives CDR1 LGHDT, CDR2 YNNKEL (reference sequence). The junction had 18 bases not matched to a gene; V was cut back by 4 bases and J by 3 bases. The CDR3 consists of 19 residues.

The rearrangement joins TRBV5-1 to TRBJ2-1, with a possible D match to TRBD1 (5 bases). The CDR3 contains 14 residues. Germline V gives CDR1 SGHRS, CDR2 YFSETQ. Trimming stripped 3 bases from V and 3 bases from J, with 10 bases between. The CDR3 DNA sequence: TGCGCCAGCAGCTCCCGGACATTCTACAATGAGCAGTTCTTC. Translating it yields CASSSRTFYNEQFF.

The J gene is TRBJ2-4, the V gene TRBV13, with 7 bases matching TRBD2. The CDR3 totals 17 residues. From germline, CDR1 is PRHDT and CDR2 FYEKMQ (reference sequence). V shed 5 bases and J 0 bases; nucleotides not matched to a gene: 10. The CDR3: CASSLKLAPLAKNIQYF. The DNA for the CDR3 is TGTGCCAGCAGCCTAAAACTAGCGCCTCTAGCCAAAAACATTCAGTACTTC.

The chain links TRBV10-3 to TRBJ1-1, with TRBD1 matching over 8 bases. The CDR3 covers 12 residues. Germline V gene lookup returns CDR1 ENHRY and CDR2 SYGVKD. The trim removed 6 bases at V and 5 bases at J, leaving 2 bases unmatched. In DNA form, the CDR3 reads TGTGCCATCAGGACAGGGGAGACTGAAGCTTTCTTT. Its translation is CAIRTGETEAFF.

This clone was picked up a small number of times. J is TRBJ1-5 and V is TRBV19; possible D gene TRBD1, 6 bases. Trimming stripped 10 bases from V and 6 bases from J, with 28 bases between. CDR1 and CDR2 from the germline V gene are LNHDA and SQIVND (reference sequence). The CDR3 contains 17 residues. The CDR3 region has the DNA TGTGCCACCAGAAAGGCCAGTAGAGGGGGGGGAGGTCAGCCCCAGCATTTT. Translating gives CATRKASRGGGGQPQHF. Based on the CDR3 plus reference TRBV19 and TRBJ1-5, the full variable domain is DGGITQSPKYLFRKEGQNVTLSCEQNLNHDAMYWYRQDPGQGLRLIYYSQIVNDFQKGDIAEGYSVSREKKESFPLTVTSAQKNPTAFYLCATRKASRGGGGQPQHFGDGTRLSIL.

V gene TRBV4-2 combines with J gene TRBJ1-4; no clear D gene. The CDR3 has 11 residues. Trimming pared 4 bases from V and 7 bases from J, leaving 4 bases between. The germline gives CDR1 LGHNA, CDR2 YNFKEQ. CDR3 coding DNA: TGTGCCAGCAGCCCAGGTGAAAAACTGTTTTTT. This encodes CASSPGEKLFF.